Given below is one T cell receptor beta chain in context. This clone was detected only a few times. This clone's antigen is unknown. Per-base qualities were not stored, and no clone one base away is much larger. This specimen belongs to a study of T cell responses to AZD1222 COVID-19 vaccine (dated by TCRdb to the early 2020s). With respect to the entire study: AZD1222 recipients given second doses at about 4 weeks or at about 12 weeks were pooled, since spike-specific TCR depth and breadth were not found to differ between the two schedules. Enrollment into the trials was organized by age into subgroups of 18-55, 56-69 and 70-plus years, and those subgroups contained approximately 160, 26 and 62 TCR-sequenced participants, respectively. A total of more than 230 trial participants underwent TCR sequencing, of whom 207 received two doses of AZD1222 and some 25 received two doses of the MenACWY control vaccine. Beyond this particular receptor, the publication reports: A significant rise in spike-specific TCR breadth and depth was observed after two AZD1222 doses relative to day 0 and relative to MenACWY recipients. CD4 TCRs associated with the vaccine covered the entire spike protein, and the dominant responses were in regions 160-218 and 743-854. Nearly half of unique spike-specific TCRs reportedly recognized epitopes outside regions mutated in the B.1.351 and B.1.1.7 variants. Participants were mostly white British, with more females than males. The authors suggested clonal diversity may have been underestimated. Because no day 14 peak-response samples were available, repertoires were characterized only after the peak T cell response. Only five to seven AZD1222 recipients were SARS-CoV-2 seropositive at baseline, limiting conclusions about previously exposed vaccinees. In the small 56-69-year group, the increase in depth fell short of significance, most likely because of low power.

Here V drops 8 bases and J drops 5 bases, and the junction holds 9 bases not matched to any gene. The CDR3 spans 13 residues, from the cysteine through the phenylalanine. Of all the DNA, just the CDR3 is kept, 39 bases in frame from base 1. From a lookup of the germline V gene (reference sequence), CDR1 and CDR2 are LNHDA and SQIVND. The sample's time point label is to be understood as: baseline before first vaccination. Samples from vaccinated people were obtained from the UK trials COV001 and COV002, which included a single-blind randomized controlled phase 2/3 trial of AZD1222 (ChAdOx1 nCoV-19) in healthy adults. For TCRbeta chain sequencing, PBMC samples were collected from trial participants at day 0 and at day 28 after the second dose. The CDR3 regions of human TCRbeta chains were analyzed by immunosequencing. The paper's data handling went like this. Repertoire TCRs were checked for matches against a reference library of SARS-CoV-2-specific TCRs that had been generated using the MIRA antigen-specificity platform. Breadth meant the fraction of unique TCRs that were SARS-CoV-2-associated, whereas depth meant the fraction of total T cells that were SARS-CoV-2-associated. Using the MIRA data, each spike-specific TCR was mapped to the spike region that the TCR reacts to and placed in a CD4 or CD8 class. Log10-transformed breadth and depth values were compared by one-way ANOVA with Sidak's multiple comparisons tests. TCRdb carries this immuneACCESS record with in-frame sequences only. Its versions omit some clonotypes, under half of them owing to an unresolved V gene in the studies checked, with the rest unexplained. The V and J calls and clone size were taken over from that table, and D and trimming were inferred from the DNA. Across this sample there are 75,000 to 95,000 clones, with around 84% seen only once. The ten largest account for 10% to 15% of the sample.

The TCR was taken from an adult in good health. The V and J genes are TRBV19 and TRBJ2-7; the junction holds 7 bases that match TRBD1. The input for sequencing was peripheral blood, taken on day 0 of AZD1222 vaccination. The CDR3 region: CASRLRGNDEQYF. The nucleotides read TGTGCCAGTCGCCTCAGGGGGAATGACGAGCAGTACTTC. The full variable domain, completed from the reference TRBV19 and TRBJ2-7 proteins outside the CDR3, reads DGGITQSPKYLFRKEGQNVTLSCEQNLNHDAMYWYRQDPGQGLRLIYYSQIVNDFQKGDIAEGYSVSREKKESFPLTVTSAQKNPTAFYLCASRLRGNDEQYFGPGTRLTVT.